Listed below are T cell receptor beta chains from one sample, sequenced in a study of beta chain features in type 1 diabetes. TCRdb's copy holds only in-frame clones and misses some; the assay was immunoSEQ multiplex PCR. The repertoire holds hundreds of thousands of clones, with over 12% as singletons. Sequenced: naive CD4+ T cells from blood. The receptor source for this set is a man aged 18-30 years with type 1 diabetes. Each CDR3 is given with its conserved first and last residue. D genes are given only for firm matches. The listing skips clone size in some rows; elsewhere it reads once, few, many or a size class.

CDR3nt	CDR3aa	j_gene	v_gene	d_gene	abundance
TGCGCCAGCAGCTTGGAGGGCGCGTCGGCCAATGAGCAGTTCTTC	CASSLEGASANEQFF	TRBJ2-1	TRBV5-1	-	-
TGCGCCAGCAGCTTGGGGGCCTCTGGGGCCAACGTCCTGACTTTC	CASSLGASGANVLTF	TRBJ2-6	TRBV5-1	-	few
TGTGCCGCCAGTGGGACTAGCGGGACGAATGAGCAGTTCTTC	CAASGTSGTNEQFF	TRBJ2-1	TRBV10-3	TRBD2	few
TGTGCCAGCTCACAAGGCAGCTCCTACGAGCAGTACTTC	CASSQGSSYEQYF	TRBJ2-7	TRBV18	-	few
TGTGCCAGCAGAACAAACACTGAAGCTTTCTTT	CASRTNTEAFF	TRBJ1-1	TRBV7-2	-	few
TGTGCCAGCAGCGCCAGAGGACAGGGGTTGACCTTAGCCAAAAACATTCAGTACTTC	CASSARGQGLTLAKNIQYF	TRBJ2-4	TRBV11-2	TRBD1	-
TGTGCCAGCAGTTTTCGAGGCGGGGAGCTGTTTTTT	CASSFRGGELFF	TRBJ2-2	TRBV27	-	-
TGCGCCAGCAGCCCCGAGACTAGCGTTCTCTCCTACGAGCAGTACTTC	CASSPETSVLSYEQYF	TRBJ2-7	TRBV5-1	TRBD2	-
TGCGCCAGCAGCTTAGACCGGGCACAAGAGACCCAGTACTTC	CASSLDRAQETQYF	TRBJ2-5	TRBV5-1	-	-
TGCGCCAGCAGCTTGCAGGAATCCTACGAGCAGTACTTC	CASSLQESYEQYF	TRBJ2-7	TRBV5-1	-	few
TGTGCCAGCCTCAGGGGGCCCACTGAAGCTTTCTTT	CASLRGPTEAFF	TRBJ1-1	TRBV6-1	TRBD1	-
TGTGCCAGCAGTTATCGGGTGGCCCGGAACACTGAAGCTTTCTTT	CASSYRVARNTEAFF	TRBJ1-1	TRBV6-6	-	few
TGCAGTGCTGCCGGGAGGAACACCATATATTTT	CSAAGRNTIYF	TRBJ1-3	TRBV20-1	-	-
TGTGCCACCGGCGGGGGGGCCATGAATGAGCAGTTCTTC	CATGGGAMNEQFF	TRBJ2-1	TRBV15	TRBD2	-
TGTGCCAGCAGCCAGACCAGCGGCTCCTACAATGAGCAGTTCTTC	CASSQTSGSYNEQFF	TRBJ2-1	TRBV7-2	-	-
TGCAGCGTCAACCGGGAACAGAGCTCCTACGAGCAGTACTTC	CSVNREQSSYEQYF	TRBJ2-7	TRBV29-1	-	few
TGCGCCAGCAGCCTAAGCATAGGACTAGCAGATACGCAGTATTTT	CASSLSIGLADTQYF	TRBJ2-3	TRBV4-3	TRBD2	-
TGTGCCAGCAGCGTAGCTCCCCCGTCTAGCGGGGGCTATGAGCAGTTCTTC	CASSVAPPSSGGYEQFF	TRBJ2-1	TRBV9	TRBD2	few
TGTGCCAGCAGCGTAACCCCGGAACACACCGGGGAGCTGTTTTTT	CASSVTPEHTGELFF	TRBJ2-2	TRBV9	-	few
TGTGCCAGCAGTGAACTTAGCGGACCCTACGAGCAGTACTTC	CASSELSGPYEQYF	TRBJ2-7	TRBV6-1	-	-
TGTGCCTGGGGGACAGGTGCCGGGGTCCGGGCTTTCTTT	CAWGTGAGVRAFF	TRBJ1-1	TRBV30	TRBD1	-
TGTGCCAGCAGCTCCGGTAACTTACAGGGTTTGGACGAGCAGTACTTC	CASSSGNLQGLDEQYF	TRBJ2-7	TRBV7-9	-	-
TGTGCCAGCAGTTTACCTCACAGGGGGCGGGCCCCAGGGGCTTTCTTT	CASSLPHRGRAPGAFF	TRBJ1-1	TRBV28	TRBD1	-
TGTGCCAGCAGAAATTTTCGCGGACAGGGCAATGAGCAGTTCTTC	CASRNFRGQGNEQFF	TRBJ2-1	TRBV28	TRBD1	-
TGTGCCAGCAGCGTAGGGGTCATGAGTCTAGCGGGGAGCAATGAGCAGTTCTTC	CASSVGVMSLAGSNEQFF	TRBJ2-1	TRBV9	TRBD2	few
TGTGCCTGGAGGAAAGTAGAAGAGACCCAGTACTTC	CAWRKVEETQYF	TRBJ2-5	TRBV30	-	few
TGTGCCAGCAGCTTAGGGGGGACAGCCACTGAAGCTTTCTTT	CASSLGGTATEAFF	TRBJ1-1	TRBV7-9	TRBD1	-
TGTGCCACCAGCAGAGATAAGGGCACAGGTGCCATAGACGAGCAGTACTTC	CATSRDKGTGAIDEQYF	TRBJ2-7	TRBV15	-	-
TGTGCCAGCAGTTACTCCACAGGGCCCCAGCATTTT	CASSYSTGPQHF	TRBJ1-5	TRBV6-5	-	-
TGCAGCGGCGGAGGCAGGGGCGTCACCGGGGAGCTGTTTTTT	CSGGGRGVTGELFF	TRBJ2-2	TRBV29-1	-	few
TGTGCCAGTAAGGGTCCAGTAAACACCGGGGAGCTGTTTTTT	CASKGPVNTGELFF	TRBJ2-2	TRBV19	-	-
TGTGCCAGCAGTGCGCACCTCGAGCAGTACTTC	CASSAHLEQYF	TRBJ2-7	TRBV25-1	-	few
TGTGCCAGCGCAAGACAGGGGTCTAGCGGGGTCAATGAGCAGTTCTTC	CASARQGSSGVNEQFF	TRBJ2-1	TRBV27	-	-
TGTGCCTGGAACCGGGACAGGGGGTTCGGAGAGACCCAGTACTTC	CAWNRDRGFGETQYF	TRBJ2-5	TRBV30	TRBD1	few
TGTGCCACATGGACAGGGCGAGGAGAAAAACTGTTTTTT	CATWTGRGEKLFF	TRBJ1-4	TRBV2	TRBD1	few
TGCGCCAGCAGCCTGACAGCATACAATGAGCAGTTCTTC	CASSLTAYNEQFF	TRBJ2-1	TRBV4-1	-	few
TGTGCCAGCAGCTTAGATCCGGGACAAGAGACCCAGTACTTC	CASSLDPGQETQYF	TRBJ2-5	TRBV7-2	-	few
TGTGCCAGCAGCTTAGCGGGGCTAGCGGGAGTGGAGACCCAGTACTTC	CASSLAGLAGVETQYF	TRBJ2-5	TRBV7-2	TRBD2	-
TGTGCCTGGGGGCGGGACAGCTATGGCTACACCTTC	CAWGRDSYGYTF	TRBJ1-2	TRBV30	TRBD1	few
TGTGCCACCACCCGGGGGGGGCAACAGGGAGAGACCCAGTACTTC	CATTRGGQQGETQYF	TRBJ2-5	TRBV7-6	TRBD2	-
TGCGCCAGCAGTGCGAACTCCGGGACAGACTCTGGGGCCAACGTCCTGACTTTC	CASSANSGTDSGANVLTF	TRBJ2-6	TRBV10-1	TRBD1	-
TGTGCCAGCAGTGAAGACAGGGCAGGATACAATGAGCAGTTCTTC	CASSEDRAGYNEQFF	TRBJ2-1	TRBV2	-	-
TGTGCCAGCAGCGTAGGCAGACGGGGCACTGAAGCTTTCTTT	CASSVGRRGTEAFF	TRBJ1-1	TRBV19	-	few
TGCGCCAGCAGCTTGAGATCCACGGTGAACACCGGGGAGCTGTTTTTT	CASSLRSTVNTGELFF	TRBJ2-2	TRBV5-1	-	few
TGTGCCAGCAGTTCTGGACTAGCGATCGGTACAGATACGCAGTATTTT	CASSSGLAIGTDTQYF	TRBJ2-3	TRBV6-6	TRBD2	-
TGTGCCAGCAGTTTTAGAGCTGGAGGGAGTCATCAGCCCCAGCATTTT	CASSFRAGGSHQPQHF	TRBJ1-5	TRBV28	-	-
TGTGCCACCAGCAGAGATTTGACAGGGCGGGCGTACGAGCAGTACTTC	CATSRDLTGRAYEQYF	TRBJ2-7	TRBV15	TRBD1	-
TGTGCCAGCAGCTTAGTGTGGGGGGACACTGAAGCTTTCTTT	CASSLVWGDTEAFF	TRBJ1-1	TRBV7-2	-	few
TGCGCCAGCAGCCGAGACAGCTGGGGCGGAGAAAAACTGTTTTTT	CASSRDSWGGEKLFF	TRBJ1-4	TRBV4-1	-	-
TGTGCCAGCAGCTTAGGGGGGGTCGAGACCCAGTACTTC	CASSLGGVETQYF	TRBJ2-5	TRBV11-2	-	few